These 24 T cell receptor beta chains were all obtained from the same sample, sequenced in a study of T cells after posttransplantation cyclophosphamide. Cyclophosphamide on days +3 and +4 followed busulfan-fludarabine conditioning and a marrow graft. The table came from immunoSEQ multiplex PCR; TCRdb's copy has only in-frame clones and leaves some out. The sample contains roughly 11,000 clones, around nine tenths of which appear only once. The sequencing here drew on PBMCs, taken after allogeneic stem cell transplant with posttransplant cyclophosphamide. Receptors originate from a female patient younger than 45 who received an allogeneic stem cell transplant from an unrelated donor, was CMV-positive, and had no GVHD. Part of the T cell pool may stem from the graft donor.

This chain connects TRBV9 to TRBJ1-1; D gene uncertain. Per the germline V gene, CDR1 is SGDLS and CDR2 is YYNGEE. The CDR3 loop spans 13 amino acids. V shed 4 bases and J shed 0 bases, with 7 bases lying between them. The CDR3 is CASSPGVNTEAFF. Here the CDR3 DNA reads TGTGCCAGCAGCCCCGGGGTGAACACTGAAGCTTTCTTT.

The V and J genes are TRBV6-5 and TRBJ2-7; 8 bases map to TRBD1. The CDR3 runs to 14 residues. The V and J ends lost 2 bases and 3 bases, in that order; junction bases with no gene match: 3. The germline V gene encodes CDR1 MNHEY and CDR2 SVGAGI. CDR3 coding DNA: TGTGCCAGCAGTTACGGACAGGGAGGCTACGAGCAGTACTTC. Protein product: CASSYGQGGYEQYF.

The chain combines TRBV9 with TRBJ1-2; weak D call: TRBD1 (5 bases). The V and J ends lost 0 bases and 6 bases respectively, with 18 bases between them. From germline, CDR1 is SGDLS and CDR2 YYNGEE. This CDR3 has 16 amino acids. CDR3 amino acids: CASSVGGGRPINGYTF. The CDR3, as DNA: TGTGCCAGCAGCGTAGGGGGGGGGAGGCCGATAAATGGCTACACCTTC.

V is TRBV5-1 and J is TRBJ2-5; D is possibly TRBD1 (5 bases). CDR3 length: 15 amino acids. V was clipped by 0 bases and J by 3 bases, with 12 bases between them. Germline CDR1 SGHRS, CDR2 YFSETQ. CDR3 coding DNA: TGCGCCAGCAGCTTGGAGGCAGGGCGAGAAGAGACCCAGTACTTC. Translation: CASSLEAGREETQYF.

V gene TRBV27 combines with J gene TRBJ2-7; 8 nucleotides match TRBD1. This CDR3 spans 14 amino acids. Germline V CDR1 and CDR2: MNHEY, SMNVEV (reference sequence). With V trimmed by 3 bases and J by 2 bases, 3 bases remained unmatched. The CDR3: CASSLTGATYEQYF. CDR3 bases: TGTGCCAGCAGTTTGACAGGGGCCACCTACGAGCAGTACTTC.

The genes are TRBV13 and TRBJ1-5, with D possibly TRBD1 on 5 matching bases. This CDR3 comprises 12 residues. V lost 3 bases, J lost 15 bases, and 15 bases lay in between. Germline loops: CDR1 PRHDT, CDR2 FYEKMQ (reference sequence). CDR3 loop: CASSFGGDVRHF. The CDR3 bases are TGTGCCAGCAGCTTCGGGGGTGACGTACGGCATTTT.

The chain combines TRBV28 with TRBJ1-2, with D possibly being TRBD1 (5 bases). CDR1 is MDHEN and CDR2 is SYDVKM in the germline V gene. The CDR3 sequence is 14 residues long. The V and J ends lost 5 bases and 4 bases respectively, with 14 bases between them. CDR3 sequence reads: CASSAVRDRYGYTF. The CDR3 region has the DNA TGTGCCAGCAGTGCGGTCAGGGATCGCTATGGCTACACCTTC.

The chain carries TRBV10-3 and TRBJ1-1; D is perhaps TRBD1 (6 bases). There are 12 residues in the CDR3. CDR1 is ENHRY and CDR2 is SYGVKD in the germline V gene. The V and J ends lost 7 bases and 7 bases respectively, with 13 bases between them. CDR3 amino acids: CAIKQGKGEAFF. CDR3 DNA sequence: TGTGCCATCAAACAGGGCAAGGGTGAAGCTTTCTTT.

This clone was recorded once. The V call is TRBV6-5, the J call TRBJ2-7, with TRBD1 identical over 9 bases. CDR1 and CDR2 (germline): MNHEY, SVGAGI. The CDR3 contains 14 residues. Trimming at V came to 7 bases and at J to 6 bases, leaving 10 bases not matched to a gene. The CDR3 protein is CASTERGQGGEQYF. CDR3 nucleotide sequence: TGTGCCAGCACCGAGAGGGGACAGGGAGGCGAGCAGTACTTC.

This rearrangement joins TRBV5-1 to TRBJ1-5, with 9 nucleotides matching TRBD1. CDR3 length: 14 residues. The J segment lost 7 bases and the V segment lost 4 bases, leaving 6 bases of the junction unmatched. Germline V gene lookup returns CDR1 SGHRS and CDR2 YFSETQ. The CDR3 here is CASSIQQGAQPQHF. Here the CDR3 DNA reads TGCGCCAGCAGCATACAACAGGGGGCACAGCCCCAGCATTTT.

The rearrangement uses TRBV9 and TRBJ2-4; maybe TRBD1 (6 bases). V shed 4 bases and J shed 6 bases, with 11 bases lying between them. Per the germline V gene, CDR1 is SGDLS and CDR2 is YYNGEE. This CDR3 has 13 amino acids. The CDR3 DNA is TGTGCCAGCAGCCCCCCGGACAGAAACATTCAGTACTTC. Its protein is CASSPPDRNIQYF. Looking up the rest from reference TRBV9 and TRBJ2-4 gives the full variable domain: DSGVTQTPKHLITATGQRVTLRCSPRSGDLSVYWYQQSLDQGLQFLIQYYNGEERAKGNILERFSAQQFPDLHSELNLSSLELGDSALYFCASSPPDRNIQYFGAGTRLSVL.

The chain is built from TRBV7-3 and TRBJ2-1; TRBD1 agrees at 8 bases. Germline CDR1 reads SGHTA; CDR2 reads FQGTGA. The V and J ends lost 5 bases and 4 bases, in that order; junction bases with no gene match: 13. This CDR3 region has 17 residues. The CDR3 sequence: CASSPDPTGVWYNEQFF. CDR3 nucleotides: TGTGCCAGCAGCCCCGATCCGACAGGGGTGTGGTACAATGAGCAGTTCTTC.

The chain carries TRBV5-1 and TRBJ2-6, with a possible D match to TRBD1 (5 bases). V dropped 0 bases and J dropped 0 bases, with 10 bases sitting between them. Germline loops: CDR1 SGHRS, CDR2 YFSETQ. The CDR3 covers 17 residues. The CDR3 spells CASSLGRAVSGANVLTF. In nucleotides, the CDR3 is TGCGCCAGCAGCTTGGGCAGGGCCGTCTCTGGGGCCAACGTCCTGACTTTC.

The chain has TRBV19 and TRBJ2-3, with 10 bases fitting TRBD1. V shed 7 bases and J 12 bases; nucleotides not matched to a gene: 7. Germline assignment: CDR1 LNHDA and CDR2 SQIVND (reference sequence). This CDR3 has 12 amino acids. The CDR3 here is CASNEGTGDQYF. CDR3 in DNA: TGTGCCAGTAATGAGGGGACAGGGGATCAGTATTTT.

CDR3 bases: TGTGCCAGCAGGGCCGGGACTAGGGTTCACGATACGCAGTATTTT. Protein sequence: CASRAGTRVHDTQYF. V gene TRBV27 combines with J gene TRBJ2-3; 8 bases align to TRBD2. Germline V gives CDR1 MNHEY, CDR2 SMNVEV (reference sequence). The CDR3 is 15 residues long. V was clipped by 6 bases and J by 6 bases; unmatched bases: 11.

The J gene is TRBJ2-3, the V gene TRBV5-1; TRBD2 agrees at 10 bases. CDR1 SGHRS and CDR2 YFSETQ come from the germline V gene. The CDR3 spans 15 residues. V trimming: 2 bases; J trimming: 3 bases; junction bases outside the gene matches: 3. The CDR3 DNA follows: TGCGCCAGCAGCTTACTAGCGGGGCCTACAGATACGCAGTATTTT. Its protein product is CASSLLAGPTDTQYF.

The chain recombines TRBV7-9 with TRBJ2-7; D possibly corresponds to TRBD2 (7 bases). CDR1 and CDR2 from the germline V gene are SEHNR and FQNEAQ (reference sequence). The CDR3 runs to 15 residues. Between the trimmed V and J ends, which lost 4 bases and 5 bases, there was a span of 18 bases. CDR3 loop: CASSSGGATRHEQYF. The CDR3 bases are TGTGCCAGCAGCTCGGGGGGCGCGACGAGGCACGAGCAGTACTTC.

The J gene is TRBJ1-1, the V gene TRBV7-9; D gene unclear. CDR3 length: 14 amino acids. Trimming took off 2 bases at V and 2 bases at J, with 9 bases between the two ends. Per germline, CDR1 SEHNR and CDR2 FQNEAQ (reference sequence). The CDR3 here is CASSLPGGNTEAFF. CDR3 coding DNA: TGTGCCAGCAGCTTACCAGGAGGAAACACTGAAGCTTTCTTT.

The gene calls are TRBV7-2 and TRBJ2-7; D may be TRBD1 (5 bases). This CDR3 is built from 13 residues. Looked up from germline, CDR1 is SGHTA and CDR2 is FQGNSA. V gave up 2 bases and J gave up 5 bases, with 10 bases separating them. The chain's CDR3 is CASSLPWGHEQYF. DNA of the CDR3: TGTGCCAGCAGCTTACCGTGGGGCCACGAGCAGTACTTC.

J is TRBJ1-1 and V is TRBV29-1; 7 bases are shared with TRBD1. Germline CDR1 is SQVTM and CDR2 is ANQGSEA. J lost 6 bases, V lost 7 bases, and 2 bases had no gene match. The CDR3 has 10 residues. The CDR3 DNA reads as TGCAGCGGACAGGGTCCTGAAGCTTTCTTT. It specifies CSGQGPEAFF.

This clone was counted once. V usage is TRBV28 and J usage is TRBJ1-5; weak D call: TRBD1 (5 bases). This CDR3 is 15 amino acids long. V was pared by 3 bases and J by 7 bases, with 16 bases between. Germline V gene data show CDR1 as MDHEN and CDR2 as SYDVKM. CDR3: CASSFPTAGGQPQHF. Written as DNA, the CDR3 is TGTGCCAGCAGTTTCCCGACAGCCGGGGGGCAGCCCCAGCATTTT.

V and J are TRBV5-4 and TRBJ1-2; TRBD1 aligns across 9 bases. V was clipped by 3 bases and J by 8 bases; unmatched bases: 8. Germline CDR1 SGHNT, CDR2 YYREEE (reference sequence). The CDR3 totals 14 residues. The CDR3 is CASSWAQGAGGYTF. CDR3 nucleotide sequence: TGTGCCAGCAGCTGGGCACAGGGGGCGGGAGGCTACACCTTC. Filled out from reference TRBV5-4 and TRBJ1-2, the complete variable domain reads ETGVTQSPTHLIKTRGQQVTLRCSSQSGHNTVSWYQQALGQGPQFIFQYYREEENGRGNFPPRFSGLQFPNYSSELNVNALELDDSALYLCASSWAQGAGGYTFGSGTRLTVV.

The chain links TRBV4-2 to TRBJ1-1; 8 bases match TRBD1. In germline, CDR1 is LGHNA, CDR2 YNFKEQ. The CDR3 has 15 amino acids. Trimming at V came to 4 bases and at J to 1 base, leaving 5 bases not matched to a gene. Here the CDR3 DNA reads TGTGCCAGCAGCCTGTATACAGGGGGGAACACTGAAGCTTTCTTT. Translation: CASSLYTGGNTEAFF.

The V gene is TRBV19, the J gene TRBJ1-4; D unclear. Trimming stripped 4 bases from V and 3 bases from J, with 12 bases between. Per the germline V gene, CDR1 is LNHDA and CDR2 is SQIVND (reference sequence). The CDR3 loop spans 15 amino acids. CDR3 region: CASSTGGFANEKLFF. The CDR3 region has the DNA TGTGCCAGTAGTACCGGAGGATTTGCTAATGAAAAACTGTTTTTT.